This T cell receptor (beta chain) was observed in a study of glioma-infiltrating T cells. The study, taken as a whole, reports: Above-expected tissue-blood divergence occurred in all gliomas, most in low-grade ones. CDR3 overlap between tissue and blood was very small.

The V gene's germline CDR1 is LGHNA and CDR2 YSLEER. Trimming took off 4 bases at V and 0 bases at J, with 18 bases between the two ends. The CDR3 is 17 residues long. A word on this clonotype: Its target is not known.

The iRepertoire nested amplicon-rescue multiplex PCR amplified TCR alpha and beta CDR3s from RNA. Input was 100-400 ng of tissue mRNA or PBMC total RNA. Each CDR3 protein gets one entry after TCRdb re-called the multiplex PCR reads with MiXCR. The table lists about 180,000 distinct CDR3 sequences, more than 35% of them singletons. The origin of this receptor is a human donor with low-grade glioma or glioblastoma, undergoing nonglioma brain surgery, or in good health (not recorded which). The gene calls are TRBV4-3 and TRBJ2-5, with D possibly matching TRBD2 (5 bases). The sequencing sample was made of glioma tissue, nonneoplastic brain tissue, or PBMCs (not recorded which). CDR3 DNA sequence: TGCGCCAGCAGCCTCAATCCCTTGACTACGTACCAAGAGACCCAGTACTTC. Its translation is CASSLNPLTTYQETQYF.